Sequencing of this TCR beta chain was carried out in a study of CD8 T cells in Susac syndrome. The CDR3 length is 16 residues. Losses at the gene ends were 0 bases for V and 2 bases for J; bases not matched to a gene: 1. The germline gives CDR1 SGHVS, CDR2 FNYEAQ. RNA in amounts of roughly 0.5 to 1 ug was reverse transcribed with random hexamers. With immunoSEQ multiplex PCR, TCR beta CDR3 was amplified across 54 Vbeta and 13 Jbeta. One entry per CDR3 protein results from TCRdb running MiXCR on the immunoSEQ multiplex PCR reads. The sample lists about 280,000 distinct CDR3 sequences; roughly 85% were seen once.

Sequencing was done on a sample of CD8+ T cells from PBMCs. The gene calls are TRBV7-6 and TRBJ2-6; 7 bases align to TRBD1. This clonotype was obtained from a human donor with multiple sclerosis. CDR3 amino acids: CASSLAGTAGANVLTF. As DNA, the CDR3 is TGTGCCAGCAGCTTAGCCGGGACAGCTGGGGCCAACGTCCTGACTTTC. The full variable domain, rest sourced from reference TRBV7-6 and TRBJ2-6, is GAGVSQSPRYKVTKRGQDVALRCDPISGHVSLYWYRQALGQGPEFLTYFNYEAQQDKSGLPNDRFSAERPEGSISTLTIQRTEQRDSAMYRCASSLAGTAGANVLTFGAGSRLTVL.